This TCR beta chain was sequenced during a study of post-analysis software for immune sequencing data. Study-wide context: The disease courses spanned relapsing-remitting, secondary progressive and progressive-relapsing forms of multiple sclerosis.

Each TCR beta cDNA library carried unique molecular identifiers. When about 0.95 to 10 million T cells were used, they gave 500,000 or so cDNA molecules. TCRdb reprocessed the PCR reads with MiXCR, giving one entry per CDR3 protein. The sample contains about 200,000 distinct CDR3 sequences, 25% to 35% of which appear only once. This clonotype has a count of ten or more. Its antigen is currently unknown. The CDR3 length is 17 residues. V gave up 5 bases and J gave up 8 bases, with 25 bases separating them. Overall study findings and caveats: Samples from a shared batch, those prepared together, strongly co-clustered by F measure. TRBV5-6, TRBV5-1 and TRBV20-1 belonged to a set of a handful of TRBV segments that were more frequent in patients than controls.

Sequenced sample: blood. This receptor was taken from a girl aged 2-17 years with multiple sclerosis. The chain recombines TRBV12-3 or TRBV12-4 with TRBJ2-1; possibly TRBD2 for D (5 bases). The CDR3: CASSPMLGTAGGDEQFF. The DNA for the CDR3 is TGTGCCAGCAGTCCCATGCTGGGAACGGCGGGTGGCGATGAGCAGTTCTTC.